The 25 T cell receptor beta chains below all came from one sample that was sequenced in a study of T cell responses to AZD1222 COVID-19 vaccine (dated by TCRdb to the early 2020s). The time point label on this specimen signifies: baseline before first vaccination. The protocol used for the library was the immunoSEQ multiplex PCR assay. This is the immuneACCESS table as TCRdb keeps it, with only in-frame sequences that have V and J called. A part of the clones is gone; compared with another copy, unresolved V genes explain less than half, and the rest is unexplained. The sample contains 99,000 or so clones, 93% of them found a single time. The top ten hold approximately 4.7% of the sample. Source: peripheral blood, taken on day 0 of AZD1222 vaccination. These receptors all stem from an adult in good health.

The chain recombines TRBV10-3 with TRBJ1-3; D might be TRBD1 (6 bases). Germline V gene sequence: CDR1 ENHRY, CDR2 SYGVKD. This CDR3 comprises 16 residues. With 5 bases removed from V and 0 bases from J, the gap between germline ends came to 14 bases. This CDR3 is CAISSGVPLSGNTIYF. CDR3 DNA: TGTGCCATCAGTTCAGGGGTCCCCCTCTCTGGAAACACCATATATTTT.

The chain links TRBV4-3 to TRBJ1-5; TRBD1 is a possible D gene (5 bases). The CDR3 spans 15 residues. Germline CDR1 and CDR2: LGHNA and YSLEER. Trimming shortened V by 0 bases and J by 4 bases, and 10 bases separated the two germline ends. The CDR3 nucleotides are TGCGCCAGCAGCCAAGAGAGAGGGGTAAATCAGCCCCAGCATTTT. The encoded protein is CASSQERGVNQPQHF.

The J gene is TRBJ2-1, the V gene TRBV29-1; 14 nucleotides agree with TRBD2. The germline V gene has CDR1 SQVTM and CDR2 ANQGSEA. The CDR3 length is 13 residues. V was clipped by 7 bases and J by 9 bases; unmatched bases: 5. CDR3 sequence reads: CSGGTSGRIEQFF. As DNA, the CDR3 is TGCAGCGGAGGGACTAGCGGGAGAATTGAGCAGTTCTTC.

CDR3 in amino acids: CASSKGDSSNTEAFF. The CDR3 DNA follows: TGTGCCAGCAGCAAAGGGGACAGCTCCAACACTGAAGCTTTCTTT. The J gene is TRBJ1-1, the V gene TRBV7-9, with 7 positions matching TRBD1. Germline V CDR1 and CDR2: SEHNR, FQNEAQ (reference sequence). The CDR3 loop spans 15 amino acids. Germline trimming cut 5 bases from V and 2 bases from J; bases unmatched to any gene: 8.

The chain links TRBV3-1 (or the pseudogene TRBV3-2) to TRBJ2-1; 7 bases are a match to TRBD1. Losses at the gene ends were 0 bases for V and 16 bases for J; bases not matched to a gene: 3. The CDR3 runs to 11 residues. The germline CDR1 and CDR2 sequences are LGHDT and YNNKEL (reference sequence). The CDR3: CASSQETGFFF. The CDR3 bases are TGTGCCAGCAGCCAAGAGACAGGGTTCTTCTTC.

The rearrangement uses TRBV5-4 and TRBJ2-7; either TRBD1 or TRBD2 may fit D (5 bases each). V was trimmed by 5 bases and J by 7 bases, leaving 16 bases between them. The CDR3 runs to 13 residues. Germline V CDR1 and CDR2: SGHNT, YYREEE (reference sequence). CDR3 in amino acids: CASRYENEGEQYF. The DNA of the CDR3 is TGTGCCAGCAGATATGAGAACGAGGGGGAGCAGTACTTC.

The rearrangement links TRBV6-2 or TRBV6-3 to TRBJ1-6, with D perhaps TRBD1 (5 bases). The CDR3 runs 15 residues. CDR1 and CDR2 from the germline V gene are MNHEY and SVGEGT. Trimming stripped 2 bases from V and 11 bases from J, with 16 bases between. The CDR3 nucleotides read TGTGCCAGCAGTTACCCACGAGGGGACGTCGCACCCCTCCACTTT. Protein: CASSYPRGDVAPLHF.

V usage is TRBV7-9 and J usage is TRBJ1-2, with TRBD1 as a possible D gene (6 bases). Germline V lookup: CDR1 SEHNR, CDR2 FQNEAQ (reference sequence). The CDR3 contains 14 residues. V gave up 5 bases and J gave up 1 base, with 11 bases separating them. This CDR3 reads CASSPGVLNYGYTF. CDR3 coding DNA: TGTGCCAGCAGCCCAGGGGTCCTTAACTATGGCTACACCTTC.

This clone has just one count. The chain employs TRBV19 and TRBJ1-5, with 8 bases fitting TRBD1. Per germline, CDR1 LNHDA and CDR2 SQIVND (reference sequence). Losses at the gene ends were 6 bases for V and 2 bases for J; bases not matched to a gene: 6. The CDR3 loop spans 15 amino acids. The CDR3 protein is CASRMDREGNQPQHF. CDR3 sequence (DNA): TGTGCCAGTAGGATGGACAGGGAGGGCAATCAGCCCCAGCATTTT.

The chain uses TRBV7-9 and TRBJ2-7; 10 bases line up with TRBD2. Germline CDR1 is SEHNR and CDR2 is FQNEAQ (reference sequence). The V gene end was trimmed by 4 bases and the J gene end by 1 base; junction bases not matched to a gene: 7. The CDR3 is 16 residues long. CDR3: CASSSDIAGGSYEQYF. CDR3 in DNA: TGTGCCAGCAGCTCAGACATAGCGGGAGGTTCCTACGAGCAGTACTTC.

The chain employs TRBV5-8 and TRBJ2-1; 11 nucleotides align to TRBD2. Germline values: CDR1 SGHTS, CDR2 YDEGEE. V shed 4 bases and J 4 bases; nucleotides not matched to a gene: 4. The CDR3 sequence is 15 residues long. The CDR3 sequence: CASSPGLAGYNEQFF. The CDR3 bases are TGTGCCAGCAGCCCAGGACTAGCGGGTTACAATGAGCAGTTCTTC.

This clone was seen a single time. The chain combines TRBV10-2 with TRBJ1-1; 7 bases align to TRBD1. CDR3 length equals 14 residues. Trimming cost V 3 bases and J 9 bases; bases outside gene matches: 10. Germline CDR1 and CDR2: WSHSY and SAAADI. As DNA, the CDR3 is TGCGCCAGCAGTGATTACCGGGACAGCGCCCAAGCTTTCTTT. It translates to CASSDYRDSAQAFF.

At least ten counts were recorded for this clone. V is TRBV5-1 and J is TRBJ1-4; D gene uncertain. The germline V gene encodes CDR1 SGHRS and CDR2 YFSETQ. CDR3 length: 14 residues. V was clipped by 3 bases and J by 0 bases, with 6 bases between them. CDR3 sequence reads: CASSSGTTNEKLFF. The CDR3 bases are TGCGCCAGCAGCTCCGGGACAACTAATGAAAAACTGTTTTTT.

This clone occurred once. This chain links TRBV2 with TRBJ2-3; 7 bases map to TRBD1. The V segment lost 4 bases and the J segment 4 bases; nucleotides outside the gene matches: 5. The V gene's germline CDR1 is SNHLY and CDR2 FYNNEI. The CDR3 totals 14 residues. The CDR3 spells CASSGRGRADTQYF. CDR3 bases: TGTGCCAGCAGTGGTAGGGGGCGGGCAGATACGCAGTATTTT.

The chain employs TRBV20-1 and TRBJ1-2, with D uncertain. Trimming removed 3 bases from V and 4 bases from J, with 12 bases in between. This CDR3 comprises 13 residues. Germline CDR1 and CDR2: DFQATT and SNEGSKA (reference sequence). CDR3 nucleotides: TGCAGTGCTAGTCCCGAGAGGGCCTATGGCTACACCTTC. Amino acid sequence: CSASPERAYGYTF.

This clone was counted a few times. The chain has TRBV6-5 and TRBJ2-2, with D possibly TRBD1 on 5 matching bases. The CDR3 consists of 14 residues. Germline V gene sequence: CDR1 MNHEY, CDR2 SVGAGI. Trimming took off 5 bases at V and 5 bases at J, with 12 bases between the two ends. Here the CDR3 reads CASSLKGETGELFF. The CDR3 DNA is TGTGCCAGCAGTCTTAAAGGGGAAACCGGGGAGCTGTTTTTT.

This chain connects TRBV4-2 to TRBJ2-1; D uncertain. This CDR3 is built from 12 residues. Germline lookup yields CDR1 LGHNA and CDR2 YNFKEQ. The V end was cut by 4 bases, the J end by 5 bases, with 6 bases between. The CDR3 DNA follows: TGTGCCAGCAGCCGAAACAACAATGAGCAGTTCTTC. Amino acid sequence: CASSRNNNEQFF.

This clone was found a few times. This chain joins TRBV2 and TRBJ1-4; D perhaps matches TRBD1 (5 bases). V lost 6 bases and J 0 bases, leaving 8 bases between the germline ends. This CDR3 has 14 amino acids. CDR1 is SNHLY, CDR2 FYNNEI, per germline. The CDR3 sequence is CASSQGATNEKLFF. The CDR3 nucleotides read TGTGCCAGCAGCCAGGGAGCAACTAATGAAAAACTGTTTTTT. The entire variable domain, with the rest obtained from reference TRBV2 and TRBJ1-4, is as follows: EPEVTQTPSHQVTQMGQEVILRCVPISNHLYFYWYRQILGQKVEFLVSFYNNEISEKSEIFDDQFSVERPDGSNFTLKIRSTKLEDSAMYFCASSQGATNEKLFFGSGTQLSVL.

The J gene is TRBJ1-5, the V gene TRBV5-1; maybe TRBD1 (5 bases). This CDR3 comprises 14 residues. The V end was cut by 4 bases, the J end by 1 base, with 9 bases between. Germline CDR1 is SGHRS and CDR2 is YFSETQ. Here the CDR3 DNA reads TGCGCCAGCAGCAATGGGGGGAGCAATCAGCCCCAGCATTTT. Translating it yields CASSNGGSNQPQHF.

This clone was recorded only once. Here the CDR3 reads CASSLLTGMGKLFF. The CDR3 region has the DNA TGTGCCAGCAGCTTGCTGACAGGGATGGGAAAACTGTTTTTT. The chain joins TRBV5-5 to TRBJ1-4, with TRBD1 matching over 7 bases. Trimming removed 1 base from V and 10 bases from J; junction bases left unmatched: 7. The CDR3 has 14 amino acids. Per germline, CDR1 SGHKS and CDR2 YYEKEE (reference sequence).

This sequence joins TRBV6-2 or TRBV6-3 and TRBJ2-4; tentatively, D is TRBD1 or TRBD2 (6 bases each). V was clipped by 5 bases and J by 3 bases, with 17 bases between them. Germline loops: CDR1 MNHEY, CDR2 SVGEGT. The CDR3 covers 16 residues. CDR3 residues: CASSRRDNYIKNIQYF. Here the CDR3 DNA reads TGTGCCAGCAGTCGGCGGGACAACTATATCAAAAACATTCAGTACTTC.

Concerning this clone itself: Sequence at one end of the junction differs from germline and may be a read error. The chain employs TRBV18 and TRBJ2-1; TRBD1 or TRBD2 may be the D gene (6 bases each). Germline-derived CDR1 and CDR2 are KGHSH and LQKENI. The CDR3 runs 14 residues. CDR3: CASSLGQGGIEGVF. The DNA of the CDR3 is TGTGCCAGCTCACTCGGACAAGGCGGGATTGAGGGGGTCTTC.

The chain joins TRBV12-3 or TRBV12-4 to TRBJ1-1; D not certain. Trimming removed 0 bases from V and 3 bases from J, with 5 bases in between. This CDR3 comprises 13 residues. The DNA for the CDR3 is TGTGCCAGCAGTTTAGCGCGTTACACTGAAGCTTTCTTT. Translating gives CASSLARYTEAFF.

The rearrangement links TRBV12-3 or TRBV12-4 to TRBJ1-5; D gene uncertain. CDR3 length equals 12 residues. V lost 2 bases and J lost 7, with 6 bases in between. In nucleotides, the CDR3 is TGTGCCAGCAGTTTATTGGAACAGCCCCAGCATTTT. It encodes CASSLLEQPQHF.

The chain carries TRBV7-2 and TRBJ1-2; 10 nucleotides agree with TRBD1. This CDR3 is 16 amino acids long. V gave up 1 base and J gave up 2 bases; unmatched junction bases: 4. Germline loops: CDR1 SGHTA, CDR2 FQGNSA. The CDR3 protein is CASSLVGTGDNYGYTF. The CDR3 DNA reads as TGTGCCAGCAGCTTAGTTGGGACAGGGGACAACTATGGCTACACCTTC.